This T cell receptor beta chain stems from a study of early T cells in non-severe SARS-CoV-2 infection. Study-wide context: Unsorted whole blood bulk RNA was sequenced, with unpaired chains. General study results and limits: Matches to VDJdb favored anti-spike CD8 responses and missed private and CD4 specificities.

Germline CDR1 is MNHNS and CDR2 is SASEGT. Between the trimmed V and J ends, which lost 3 bases and 6 bases, there was a span of 15 bases. The CDR3 has 15 amino acids. A word on this clonotype: Its antigen remains unknown.

The TCR library protocol attached unique molecular identifiers to the individual cDNA molecules. TCRdb passed the 5' RACE reads through MiXCR, listing each CDR3 protein once. The data hold about 99,000 distinct CDR3 sequences, with roughly 17% observed a single time. The specimen sequenced was whole blood. The clonotype originates from an adult who was a healthcare worker with PCR-confirmed SARS-CoV-2 infection or an uninfected control (not recorded which). The J gene is TRBJ2-1, the V gene TRBV6-1, with a possible D match to TRBD1 (6 bases). CDR3 protein: CASSDQGIVPNEQFF. The CDR3 nucleotides read TGTGCCAGCAGTGACCAGGGGATAGTCCCCAATGAGCAGTTCTTC.